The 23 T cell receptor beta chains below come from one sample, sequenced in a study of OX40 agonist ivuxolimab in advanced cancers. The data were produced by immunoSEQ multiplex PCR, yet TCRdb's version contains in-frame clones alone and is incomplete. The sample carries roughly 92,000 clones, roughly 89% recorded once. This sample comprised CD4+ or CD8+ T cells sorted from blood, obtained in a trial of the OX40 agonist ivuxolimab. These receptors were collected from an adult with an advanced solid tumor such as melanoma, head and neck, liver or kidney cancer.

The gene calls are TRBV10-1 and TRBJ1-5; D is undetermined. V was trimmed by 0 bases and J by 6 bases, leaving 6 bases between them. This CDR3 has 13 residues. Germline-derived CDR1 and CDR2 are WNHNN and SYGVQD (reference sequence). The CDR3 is CASSESLTQPQHF. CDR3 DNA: TGCGCCAGCAGTGAGTCGCTAACTCAGCCCCAGCATTTT.

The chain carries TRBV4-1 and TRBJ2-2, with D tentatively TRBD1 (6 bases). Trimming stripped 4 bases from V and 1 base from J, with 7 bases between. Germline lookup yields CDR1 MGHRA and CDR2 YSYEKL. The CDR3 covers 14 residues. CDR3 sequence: CASSPGQNTGELFF. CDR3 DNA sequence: TGCGCCAGCAGCCCGGGACAGAACACCGGGGAGCTGTTTTTT.

CDR3 nucleotide sequence: TGTGCCAGCAGACCCCGGACAGGGGAAACCTACGAGCAGTACTTC. Its translation: CASRPRTGETYEQYF. This rearrangement joins TRBV27 to TRBJ2-5, with TRBD1 matching over 9 bases. The end of the DNA fits TRBJ2-7 better, so the J call may be wrong. Germline CDR1 MNHEY, CDR2 SMNVEV (reference sequence). The CDR3 sequence is 15 residues long.

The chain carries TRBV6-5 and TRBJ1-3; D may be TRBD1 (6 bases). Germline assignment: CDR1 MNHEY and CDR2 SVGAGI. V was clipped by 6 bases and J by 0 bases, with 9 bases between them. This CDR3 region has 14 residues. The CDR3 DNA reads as TGTGCCAGCAGATGGACAGTCTCTGGAAACACCATATATTTT. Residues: CASRWTVSGNTIYF.

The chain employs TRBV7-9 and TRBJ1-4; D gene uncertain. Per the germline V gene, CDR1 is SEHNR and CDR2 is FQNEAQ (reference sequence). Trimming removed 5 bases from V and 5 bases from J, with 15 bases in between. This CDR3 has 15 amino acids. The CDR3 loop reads CASSPPNRENEKLFF. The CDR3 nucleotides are TGTGCCAGCAGCCCGCCGAACCGGGAGAATGAAAAACTGTTTTTT. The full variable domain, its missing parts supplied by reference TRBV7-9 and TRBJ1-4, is DTGVSQNPRHKITKRGQNVTFRCDPISEHNRLYWYRQTLGQGPEFLTYFQNEAQLEKSRLLSDRFSAERPKGSFSTLEIQRTEQGDSAMYLCASSPPNRENEKLFFGSGTQLSVL.

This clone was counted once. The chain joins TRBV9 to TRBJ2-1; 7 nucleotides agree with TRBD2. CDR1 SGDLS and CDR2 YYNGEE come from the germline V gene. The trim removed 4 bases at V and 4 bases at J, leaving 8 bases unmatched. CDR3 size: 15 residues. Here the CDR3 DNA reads TGTGCCAGCAGCCGGAGACTAGCCGATTACAATGAGCAGTTCTTC. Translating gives CASSRRLADYNEQFF.

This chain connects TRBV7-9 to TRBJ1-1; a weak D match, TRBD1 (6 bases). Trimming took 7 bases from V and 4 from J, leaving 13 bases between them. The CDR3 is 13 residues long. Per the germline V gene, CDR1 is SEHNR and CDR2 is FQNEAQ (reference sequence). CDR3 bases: TGTGCCAGCAACCCGCAGGGGACCACTGAAGCTTTCTTT. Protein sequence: CASNPQGTTEAFF.

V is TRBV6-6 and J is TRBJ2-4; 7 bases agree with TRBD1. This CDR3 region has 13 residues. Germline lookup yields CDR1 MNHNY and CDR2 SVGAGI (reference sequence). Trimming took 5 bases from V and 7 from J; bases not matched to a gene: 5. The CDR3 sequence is CASSTTGYNIQYF. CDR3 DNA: TGTGCCAGCAGTACGACAGGGTACAACATTCAGTACTTC.

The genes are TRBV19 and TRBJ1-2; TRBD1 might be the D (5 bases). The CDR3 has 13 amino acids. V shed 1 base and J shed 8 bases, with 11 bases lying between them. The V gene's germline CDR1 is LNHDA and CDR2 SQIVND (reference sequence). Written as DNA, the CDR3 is TGTGCCAGTAGTATAGTTCAGGGTGGAGGCTACACCTTC. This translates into CASSIVQGGGYTF.

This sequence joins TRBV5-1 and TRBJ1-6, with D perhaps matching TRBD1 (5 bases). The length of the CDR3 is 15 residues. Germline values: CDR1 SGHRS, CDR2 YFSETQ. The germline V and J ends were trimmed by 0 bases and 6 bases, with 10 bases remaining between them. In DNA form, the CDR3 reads TGCGCCAGCAGCTTGGGAGGGGCGGTTAATTCACCCCTCCACTTT. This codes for CASSLGGAVNSPLHF.

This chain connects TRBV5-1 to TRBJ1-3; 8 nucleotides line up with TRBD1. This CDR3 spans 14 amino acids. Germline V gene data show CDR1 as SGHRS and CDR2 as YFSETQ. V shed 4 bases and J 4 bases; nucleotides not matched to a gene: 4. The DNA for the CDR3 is TGCGCCAGCAGCCAGACAGGGGAGGGAAACACCATATATTTT. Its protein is CASSQTGEGNTIYF.

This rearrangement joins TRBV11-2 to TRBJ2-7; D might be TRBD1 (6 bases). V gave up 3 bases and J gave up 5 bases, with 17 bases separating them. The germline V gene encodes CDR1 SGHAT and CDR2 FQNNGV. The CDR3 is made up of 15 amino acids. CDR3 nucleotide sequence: TGTGCCAGCAGCTTTAATAGCCTACAGGGAGACGAGCAGTACTTC. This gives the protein CASSFNSLQGDEQYF.

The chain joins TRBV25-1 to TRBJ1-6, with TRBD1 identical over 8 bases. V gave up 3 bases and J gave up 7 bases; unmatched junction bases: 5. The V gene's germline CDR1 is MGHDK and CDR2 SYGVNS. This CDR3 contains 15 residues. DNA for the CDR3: TGTGCCAGCAGTGACCGGGACAGGTGGAATTCACCCCTCCACTTT. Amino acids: CASSDRDRWNSPLHF.

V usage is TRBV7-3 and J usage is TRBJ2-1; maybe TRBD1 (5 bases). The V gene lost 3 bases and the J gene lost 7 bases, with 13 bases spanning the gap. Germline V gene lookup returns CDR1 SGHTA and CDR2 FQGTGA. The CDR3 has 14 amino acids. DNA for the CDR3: TGTGCCAGCAGCTTTGGGGTAGGGGATAATGAGCAGTTCTTC. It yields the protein CASSFGVGDNEQFF.

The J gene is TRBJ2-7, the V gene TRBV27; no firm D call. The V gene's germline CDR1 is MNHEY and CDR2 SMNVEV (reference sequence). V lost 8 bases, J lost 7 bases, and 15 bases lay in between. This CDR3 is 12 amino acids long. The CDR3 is CASSPLGREQYF. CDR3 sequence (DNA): TGTGCCAGCTCCCCACTCGGAAGGGAGCAGTACTTC.

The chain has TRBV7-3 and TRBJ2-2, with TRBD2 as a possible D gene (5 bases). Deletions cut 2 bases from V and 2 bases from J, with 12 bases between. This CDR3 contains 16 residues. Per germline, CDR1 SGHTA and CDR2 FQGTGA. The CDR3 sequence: CASSLSADSNTGELFF. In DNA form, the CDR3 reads TGTGCCAGCAGCTTATCGGCGGACTCCAACACCGGGGAGCTGTTTTTT.

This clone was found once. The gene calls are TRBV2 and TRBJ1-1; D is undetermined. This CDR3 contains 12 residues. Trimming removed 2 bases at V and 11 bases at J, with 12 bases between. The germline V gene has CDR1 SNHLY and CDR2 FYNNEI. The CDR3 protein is CASSEISWSAFF. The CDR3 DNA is TGTGCCAGCAGTGAAATTAGTTGGAGCGCTTTCTTT.

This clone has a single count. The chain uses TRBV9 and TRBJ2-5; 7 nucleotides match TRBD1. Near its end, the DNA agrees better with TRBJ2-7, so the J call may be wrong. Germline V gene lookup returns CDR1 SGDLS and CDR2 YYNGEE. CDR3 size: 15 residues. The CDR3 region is CASSVSGTDPYEQYF. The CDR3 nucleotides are TGTGCCAGCAGCGTATCCGGGACAGACCCCTACGAGCAGTACTTC.

In DNA, the CDR3 is TGTGCCAGCAGCCTGACAGGGGCTGGAAACACCATATATTTT. Translation gives CASSLTGAGNTIYF. The chain joins TRBV5-6 to TRBJ1-3, with 8 bases identical to TRBD1. The CDR3 has 14 residues. Trimming cost V 4 bases and J 2 bases; bases outside gene matches: 2. CDR1 is SGHDT, CDR2 YYEEEE, per germline.

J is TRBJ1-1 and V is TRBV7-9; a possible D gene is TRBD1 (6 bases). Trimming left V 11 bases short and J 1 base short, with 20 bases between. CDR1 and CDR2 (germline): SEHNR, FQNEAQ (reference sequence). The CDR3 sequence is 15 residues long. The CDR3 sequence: CAALPQGLRNTEAFF. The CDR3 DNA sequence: TGTGCCGCACTACCGCAGGGGTTAAGGAACACTGAAGCTTTCTTT.

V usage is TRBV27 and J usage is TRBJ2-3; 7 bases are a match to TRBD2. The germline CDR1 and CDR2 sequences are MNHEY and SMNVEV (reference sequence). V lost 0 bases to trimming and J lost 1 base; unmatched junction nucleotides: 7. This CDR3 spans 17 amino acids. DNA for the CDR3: TGTGCCAGCAGTTTATCACCCCATCGGGGGGGCACAGATACGCAGTATTTT. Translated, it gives CASSLSPHRGGTDTQYF.

The CDR3 is CASSQDWVRSYEQYF. The CDR3 DNA is TGTGCCAGCAGCCAAGACTGGGTTCGCTCCTACGAGCAGTACTTC. The chain links TRBV14 to TRBJ2-7; the D is unclear. CDR3 length: 15 residues. V lost 0 bases and J lost 0, with 9 bases in between. Germline V lookup: CDR1 SGHDN, CDR2 FVKESK.

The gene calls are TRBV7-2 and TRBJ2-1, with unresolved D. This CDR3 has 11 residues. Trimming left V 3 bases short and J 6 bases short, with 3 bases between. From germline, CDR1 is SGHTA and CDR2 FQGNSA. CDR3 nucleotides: TGTGCCAGCAGCTTCGTCAATGAGCAGTTCTTC. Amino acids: CASSFVNEQFF.